This T cell receptor (beta chain) was found in a study of CD8 T cells in ankylosing spondylitis. TCRdb redid the calling of the 5' RACE reads with MiXCR, one entry per CDR3 protein. The repertoire holds tens of thousands of distinct CDR3 sequences, approximately 6% seen once, with approximately 4.5% in the top ten. Trimming stripped 6 bases from V and 2 bases from J, with 11 bases between. CDR3 length: 13 amino acids. The germline CDR1 and CDR2 sequences are SGHVS and FQNEAQ. This clonotype occurred a few times. This TCR came from a male donor with ankylosing spondylitis. Specimen: synovial fluid, either unsorted or a sorted T cell fraction (not recorded which). J is TRBJ2-7 and V is TRBV7-8, with D unclear. CDR3 in DNA: TGTGCCAGCAGGGCCCCCGTAGCCTACGAGCAGTACTTC. Amino acid sequence: CASRAPVAYEQYF.